One sample yielded the 17 T cell receptor beta chains listed below, sequenced in a study of T cell responses to AZD1222 COVID-19 vaccine (dated by TCRdb to 2020 to 2022). The library was prepared using the immunoSEQ multiplex PCR assay. In TCRdb, the immuneACCESS table is reduced to in-frame sequences with V and J assigned. These tables do not hold every clone; where another copy was compared, an unresolved V gene accounts for under half, and the others remain unexplained. Recorded for this sample are approximately 120,000 clones; approximately 82% of them occurred a single time. Jointly, the top ten make up about 28% of the sample. In the paper's terms, the time point label means: about 28 days (+/-7) after the second vaccine dose. The sample was peripheral blood, taken 28 days after the second AZD1222 dose. The receptors come from an adult who received the AZD1222 COVID-19 vaccine.

Comment on this clone: The same CDR3 is also encoded by other DNA sequences in this sample. CDR3 DNA: TGTGCCAGCAGCGTCGGGGGTTCCTATAATTCACCCCTCCACTTT. As protein: CASSVGGSYNSPLHF. The genes are TRBV9 and TRBJ1-6, with D possibly matching TRBD1 (5 bases). CDR1 SGDLS and CDR2 YYNGEE come from the germline V gene. Between the trimmed V and J ends, which lost 2 bases and 1 base, there was a span of 7 bases. The CDR3 loop spans 15 amino acids.

The rearrangement uses TRBV7-2 and TRBJ2-3; D remains ambiguous. Germline V lookup: CDR1 SGHTA, CDR2 FQGNSA. Trimming removed 5 bases at V and 0 bases at J, with 9 bases between. The CDR3 loop spans 14 amino acids. The CDR3 bases are TGTGCCAGCAGCCCCCCGGAAAGCACAGATACGCAGTATTTT. Translating gives CASSPPESTDTQYF. Using reference TRBV7-2 and TRBJ2-3 for the parts outside the CDR3, the full variable domain is GAGVSQSPSNKVTEKGKDVELRCDPISGHTALYWYRQSLGQGLEFLIYFQGNSAPDKSGLPSDRFSAERTGGSVSTLTIQRTQQEDSAVYLCASSPPESTDTQYFGPGTRLTVL.

V and J are TRBV7-9 and TRBJ2-7; D is uncertain. The CDR3 consists of 14 residues. Germline CDR1 reads SEHNR; CDR2 reads FQNEAQ (reference sequence). Trimming stripped 7 bases from V and 1 base from J, with 14 bases between. The DNA for the CDR3 is TGTGCCAGCACTAGAGGCGAAGGTTCCTACGAGCAGTACTTC. Residues: CASTRGEGSYEQYF.

The chain uses TRBV2 and TRBJ2-1, with 9 bases fitting TRBD2. This CDR3 is built from 15 residues. Trimming removed 1 base from V and 9 bases from J; junction bases left unmatched: 7. Germline CDR1 SNHLY, CDR2 FYNNEI. Here the CDR3 DNA reads TGTGCCAGCAGTGAAGAGGGCGGGGGGGCCTTTGAGCAGTTCTTC. Encoded protein: CASSEEGGGAFEQFF.

This clone has only a few counts. This chain connects TRBV3-1 (or the pseudogene TRBV3-2) to TRBJ1-4; 7 bases fit TRBD1. With V trimmed by 4 bases and J by 7 bases, 12 bases remained unmatched. Looked up from germline, CDR1 is LGHDT and CDR2 is YNNKEL (reference sequence). CDR3 length equals 16 residues. The CDR3 bases are TGTGCCAGCAGCCGAGCTGTTGGGGCAGGGGGTGAAAAACTGTTTTTT. Translation gives CASSRAVGAGGEKLFF.

V is TRBV27 and J is TRBJ2-7; 7 bases are a match to TRBD1. The CDR3 contains 14 residues. Germline V CDR1 and CDR2: MNHEY, SMNVEV (reference sequence). The J segment lost 2 bases and the V segment lost 6 bases, leaving 7 bases of the junction unmatched. The CDR3 region has the DNA TGTGCCAGCAGCCCGGGACAGATAACCTACGAGCAGTACTTC. Encoded protein: CASSPGQITYEQYF.

The chain uses TRBV18 and TRBJ1-2; the D is unclear. Per the germline V gene, CDR1 is KGHSH and CDR2 is LQKENI. V was cut by 3 bases and J by 0 bases, with 8 bases left in between. The CDR3 sequence is 14 residues long. DNA for the CDR3: TGTGCCAGCTCACCGGTGACGGCTAACTATGGCTACACCTTC. This codes for CASSPVTANYGYTF. The full variable domain, with the rest looked up from reference TRBV18 and TRBJ1-2, is NAGVMQNPRHLVRRRGQEARLRCSPMKGHSHVYWYRQLPEEGLKFMVYLQKENIIDESGMPKERFSAEFPKEGPSILRIQQVVRGDSAAYFCASSPVTANYGYTFGSGTRLTVV.

This clone was seen only a few times. The V gene is TRBV11-3, the J gene TRBJ2-1; D unresolved. The CDR3 is 14 amino acids. Per germline, CDR1 SGHNT and CDR2 YENEEA. Trimming pared 5 bases from V and 6 bases from J, leaving 14 bases between. CDR3: CASSPGRVGNEQFF. The CDR3 nucleotides are TGTGCCAGCAGCCCCGGACGGGTAGGCAATGAGCAGTTCTTC.

This chain joins TRBV5-4 and TRBJ2-3; D remains unclear. Germline values: CDR1 SGHNT, CDR2 YYREEE (reference sequence). The CDR3 totals 15 residues. V was pared by 4 bases and J by 2 bases, with 14 bases between. The CDR3 DNA sequence: TGTGCCAGCAGCCCTCCCCTGGCCACCACAGATACGCAGTATTTT. Translated: CASSPPLATTDTQYF.

V gene TRBV5-1 combines with J gene TRBJ2-3, with D possibly called TRBD1 or TRBD2 (5 bases each). In germline, CDR1 is SGHRS, CDR2 YFSETQ. The CDR3 totals 15 residues. V shed 1 base and J shed 4 bases, with 13 bases lying between them. The CDR3 DNA follows: TGCGCCAGCAGCTTGATGGGGGAGCGTTCAGATACGCAGTATTTT. It yields the protein CASSLMGERSDTQYF.

The CDR3 protein is CASSVGQNTGELFF. DNA for the CDR3: TGCGCCAGCAGTGTTGGACAGAACACCGGGGAGCTGTTTTTT. The chain combines TRBV10-1 with TRBJ2-2, with D maybe TRBD1 (5 bases). This CDR3 has 14 residues. Germline V gene lookup returns CDR1 WNHNN and CDR2 SYGVQD (reference sequence). The V end was cut by 4 bases, the J end by 1 base, with 7 bases between.

The chain combines TRBV6-4 with TRBJ2-3; D unclear. Germline loops: CDR1 MRHNA, CDR2 SNTAGT. This CDR3 is built from 15 residues. Trimming cost V 3 bases and J 2 bases, with 12 bases left between them. The CDR3 here is CASSERPGSTDTQYF. The DNA of the CDR3 is TGTGCCAGCAGTGAAAGACCAGGATCCACAGATACGCAGTATTTT.

The gene calls are TRBV5-4 and TRBJ2-1, with 10 nucleotides matching TRBD1. In germline, CDR1 is SGHNT, CDR2 YYREEE (reference sequence). The trim removed 3 bases at V and 6 bases at J, leaving 12 bases unmatched. This CDR3 spans 17 amino acids. The CDR3 protein is CASSSFKTGGNLNEQFF. DNA of the CDR3: TGTGCCAGCAGCTCATTTAAGACAGGGGGCAACCTCAATGAGCAGTTCTTC.

The genes are TRBV2 and TRBJ1-6; a possible D gene is TRBD1 (5 bases). The CDR3 spans 15 residues. The V gene's germline CDR1 is SNHLY and CDR2 FYNNEI. Trimming took off 7 bases at V and 2 bases at J, with 12 bases between the two ends. CDR3 nucleotides: TGTGCCAGCATGACGGGGGGGACCTATAATTCACCCCTCCACTTT. As protein: CASMTGGTYNSPLHF.

The rearrangement uses TRBV21-1 and TRBJ2-7; TRBD1 was called by the table and not checked on the DNA. TRBV21-1 is a pseudogene. The CDR3 consists of 14 residues. The CDR3 protein is CANEGAGKFYEQYF. The CDR3, as DNA: TGTGCCAACGAGGGGGCAGGGAAATTCTACGAGCAGTACTTC.

The chain links TRBV4-3 to TRBJ1-1; 7 bases agree with TRBD1. Germline loops: CDR1 LGHNA, CDR2 YSLEER. This CDR3 comprises 15 residues. V shed 1 base, J shed 5 bases, and the junction held 7 bases outside the gene matches. The CDR3 nucleotides read TGCGCCAGCAGCCAAGGCGAGGGGGCGAGGACTGAAGCTTTCTTT. It translates to CASSQGEGARTEAFF.

This chain connects TRBV5-1 to TRBJ1-5; D not certain. Germline values: CDR1 SGHRS, CDR2 YFSETQ. This CDR3 has 15 amino acids. Trimming took off 5 bases at V and 2 bases at J, with 14 bases between the two ends. This CDR3 reads CASRESTNGNQPQHF. CDR3 sequence (DNA): TGCGCCAGCAGAGAATCCACTAATGGCAATCAGCCCCAGCATTTT.